This passage covers 30 T cell receptor beta chains from one sample sequenced in a study of blood T cell repertoires in COVID-19. Some clones are missing from TCRdb's copy, which holds only in-frame ones; the method was immunoSEQ multiplex PCR. The data hold approximately 270,000 clones, with approximately 85% observed a single time. Sequencing was carried out using PBMCs or T cells enriched from blood (not recorded which). The receptors were gathered from a woman aged 25 to 39 who had recovered from COVID-19.

The chain combines TRBV27 with TRBJ1-2, with TRBD1 as a possible D gene (6 bases). With 6 bases removed from V and 6 bases from J, the gap between germline ends came to 20 bases. The CDR3 has 15 residues. Germline V gives CDR1 MNHEY, CDR2 SMNVEV (reference sequence). CDR3 amino acids: CASSRTGGGANGYTF. The CDR3 DNA reads as TGTGCCAGCAGCCGAACCGGGGGGGGCGCAAATGGCTACACCTTC.

The V gene is TRBV7-2, the J gene TRBJ2-7; 9 bases are a match to TRBD1. The germline V gene encodes CDR1 SGHTA and CDR2 FQGNSA. The CDR3 sequence is 17 residues long. The trim removed 5 bases at V and 0 bases at J, leaving 11 bases unmatched. In nucleotides, the CDR3 is TGTGCCAGCAGCCCGGTTGAATTGGGACAGGGCTCCTACGAGCAGTACTTC. Its protein product is CASSPVELGQGSYEQYF.

The gene calls are TRBV5-5 and TRBJ2-3, with 9 bases fitting TRBD1. From germline, CDR1 is SGHKS and CDR2 YYEKEE (reference sequence). The length of the CDR3 is 17 residues. V was pared by 4 bases and J by 2 bases, with 11 bases of the junction left unmatched. The CDR3 bases are TGTGCCAGCAGCCCCCGGGCGGGACAGGGATTCACAGATACGCAGTATTTT. It is translated as CASSPRAGQGFTDTQYF.

The DNA of the CDR3 is TGTGCCAGCAGCGAGGCTGTAATGAACGAAAAACTGTTTTTT. Its translation is CASSEAVMNEKLFF. This rearrangement joins TRBV11-2 to TRBJ1-4, with D uncertain. Per germline, CDR1 SGHAT and CDR2 FQNNGV. V was pared by 5 bases and J by 8 bases, with 15 bases between. The CDR3 runs to 14 residues.

This chain uses TRBV5-1 with TRBJ1-5; tentative D call: TRBD1 (5 bases). Trimming pared 2 bases from V and 6 bases from J, leaving 12 bases between. CDR3 size: 14 residues. Germline CDR1 SGHRS, CDR2 YFSETQ. The CDR3, as DNA: TGCGCCAGCAGCTTTGAGGCAGGGTCTCAGCCCCAGCATTTT. Amino acid sequence: CASSFEAGSQPQHF.

The chain joins TRBV6-5 to TRBJ1-2, with 7 bases that match TRBD1. Germline CDR1 reads MNHEY; CDR2 reads SVGAGI. The V segment lost 2 bases and the J segment 4 bases; nucleotides outside the gene matches: 4. The length of the CDR3 is 14 residues. Written as DNA, the CDR3 is TGTGCCAGCAGTTACACTACAGGGGCCTATGGCTACACCTTC. This sequence encodes CASSYTTGAYGYTF.

The chain links TRBV25-1 to TRBJ2-5; 7 nucleotides match TRBD1. V was pared by 1 base and J by 1 base, with 3 bases of the junction left unmatched. This CDR3 comprises 15 residues. CDR1 is MGHDK and CDR2 is SYGVNS in the germline V gene. This chain's CDR3 is CASSESGTAQETQYF. The CDR3 DNA sequence: TGTGCCAGCAGTGAATCCGGGACAGCCCAAGAGACCCAGTACTTC.

This chain connects TRBV19 to TRBJ1-6, with 7 positions matching TRBD1. Germline trimming cut 4 bases from V and 9 bases from J; bases unmatched to any gene: 12. CDR1 is LNHDA and CDR2 is SQIVND in the germline V gene (reference sequence). The CDR3 contains 16 residues. The CDR3: CASSREDRVRSSPLHF. CDR3 bases: TGTGCCAGTAGTAGAGAAGACAGGGTAAGGTCTTCACCCCTCCACTTT.

V is TRBV27 and J is TRBJ1-2; D unclear. The V end was cut by 3 bases, the J end by 3 bases, with 11 bases between. The V gene's germline CDR1 is MNHEY and CDR2 SMNVEV (reference sequence). This CDR3 spans 14 amino acids. The CDR3 DNA reads TGTGCCAGCAGTTTTCTGGGCGGGGACTATGGCTACACCTTC. It is translated as CASSFLGGDYGYTF.

The V gene is TRBV7-8, the J gene TRBJ2-7, with 10 bases identical to TRBD2. This CDR3 comprises 18 residues. CDR1 is SGHVS and CDR2 is FQNEAQ in the germline V gene. Trimming at V came to 3 bases and at J to 3 bases, leaving 14 bases not matched to a gene. DNA for the CDR3: TGTGCCAGCAGCTTCGGGCCTAGCGGGGGTAGGGCGGGCTACGAGCAGTACTTC. It codes for CASSFGPSGGRAGYEQYF.

The count of this clone is one. The V gene is TRBV24-1, the J gene TRBJ2-1; D uncertain. Germline-derived CDR1 and CDR2 are KGHDR and SFDVKD. The germline V and J ends were trimmed by 10 bases and 2 bases, with 11 bases remaining between them. CDR3 length equals 13 residues. Here the CDR3 DNA reads TGTGCCACATCCGAGGAAGCCTACAATGAGCAGTTCTTC. Amino acids: CATSEEAYNEQFF.

This chain connects TRBV5-5 to TRBJ1-2; TRBD1 might be the D (5 bases). The CDR3 consists of 15 residues. V lost 1 base to trimming and J lost 7 bases, with 17 bases between them. Germline V lookup: CDR1 SGHKS, CDR2 YYEKEE (reference sequence). The CDR3 nucleotides read TGTGCCAGCAGCTTGAGGCTGTGGGGGGACGGTGGCTACACCTTC. Translated: CASSLRLWGDGGYTF.

The rearrangement links TRBV10-3 to TRBJ1-2, with TRBD1 identical over 7 bases. The CDR3 is made up of 13 amino acids. The V gene end was trimmed by 6 bases and the J gene end by 4 bases; junction bases not matched to a gene: 5. Germline V gene data show CDR1 as ENHRY and CDR2 as SYGVKD. The CDR3 bases are TGTGCCATCAGGGGGGACAGAAGCTATGGCTACACCTTC. It codes for CAIRGDRSYGYTF.

This clone has just one count. The CDR3 DNA sequence: TGTGCCAGCAGTTATCACTTCTTGACTCGACAGGGGGGAGACGAGCAGTACTTC. Its translation: CASSYHFLTRQGGDEQYF. The V call is TRBV28, the J call TRBJ2-7, with 9 bases that match TRBD1. V lost 4 bases to trimming and J lost 5 bases; unmatched junction nucleotides: 18. Germline V lookup: CDR1 MDHEN, CDR2 SYDVKM. The CDR3 length is 18 residues.

The CDR3 DNA follows: TGTGCCACTTATATCCGTCTTGAGAGCACTGAAGCTTTCTTT. Its translation: CATYIRLESTEAFF. The chain links TRBV28 to TRBJ1-1; D gene ambiguous. Germline V gives CDR1 MDHEN, CDR2 SYDVKM. The length of the CDR3 is 14 residues. Trimming pared 10 bases from V and 4 bases from J, leaving 19 bases between.

V is TRBV11-2 and J is TRBJ1-2; perhaps TRBD1 as D (5 bases). This CDR3 has 16 residues. The V end was cut by 7 bases, the J end by 4 bases, with 22 bases between. Germline lookup yields CDR1 SGHAT and CDR2 FQNNGV. This CDR3 reads CASTPPLQRGSYGYTF. CDR3 sequence (DNA): TGTGCCAGCACCCCTCCCCTACAGCGGGGGAGCTATGGCTACACCTTC.

The chain recombines TRBV9 with TRBJ2-3, with a weak D call TRBD2 (5 bases). The V gene's germline CDR1 is SGDLS and CDR2 YYNGEE. V lost 3 bases to trimming and J lost 4 bases, with 21 bases between them. This CDR3 has 17 residues. CDR3 DNA sequence: TGTGCCAGCAGCGCATTTAGCGTGCCGAAGGGTCCAGATACGCAGTATTTT. It yields the protein CASSAFSVPKGPDTQYF.

The CDR3 sequence is CASSPQGAEGNEQFF. CDR3 sequence (DNA): TGTGCCAGCTCACCACAGGGGGCTGAGGGCAATGAGCAGTTCTTC. The V gene is TRBV18, the J gene TRBJ2-1; 7 bases are shared with TRBD1. Germline lookup yields CDR1 KGHSH and CDR2 LQKENI. J gave up 6 bases and V 1 base, and 6 bases lay outside the gene matches. The CDR3 consists of 15 residues.

The rearrangement links TRBV28 to TRBJ2-1; tentatively, D is TRBD2 (6 bases). CDR3 length: 12 residues. V lost 6 bases and J 9 bases, leaving 12 bases between the germline ends. The germline CDR1 and CDR2 sequences are MDHEN and SYDVKM. The CDR3 coding sequence is TGTGCCAGCAGGGGGGGACTTCTTGAGCAGTTCTTC. Its protein is CASRGGLLEQFF.

The genes are TRBV7-2 and TRBJ1-1, with TRBD1 matching 8 bases. V lost 8 bases and J lost 0; bases outside the gene matches: 8. There are 15 residues in the CDR3. Germline values: CDR1 SGHTA, CDR2 FQGNSA. The CDR3 here is CASRYSGGMNTEAFF. DNA for the CDR3: TGTGCCAGCCGATACTCAGGGGGCATGAACACTGAAGCTTTCTTT.

This clone was seen a single time. As DNA, the CDR3 is TGTGCCAGCAGCTTAGAGGCTACAGGGTGGGGCGATGAGCAGTTCTTC. Protein: CASSLEATGWGDEQFF. This chain connects TRBV7-6 to TRBJ2-1; D possibly corresponds to TRBD1 (6 bases). There are 16 residues in the CDR3. Germline-derived CDR1 and CDR2 are SGHVS and FNYEAQ. V was pared by 1 base and J by 8 bases, with 18 bases between.

This clone appeared a few times. Here the CDR3 reads CASSLGAGELFF. The CDR3 region has the DNA TGCGCCAGCAGCCTAGGAGCCGGGGAGCTGTTTTTT. The rearrangement links TRBV4-1 to TRBJ2-2; no reliable D call. Trimming stripped 4 bases from V and 6 bases from J, with 6 bases between. This CDR3 is built from 12 residues. Germline CDR1 and CDR2: MGHRA and YSYEKL.

The chain recombines TRBV7-9 with TRBJ2-7; a possible D gene is TRBD2 (5 bases). The CDR3 contains 12 residues. The ends were cut back, 2 bases at V and 6 bases at J, with 8 bases in the middle. CDR1 is SEHNR and CDR2 is FQNEAQ in the germline V gene (reference sequence). The CDR3 region has the DNA TGTGCCAGCAGCTTAAACGGGGTCGAGCAGTACTTC. Translated, it gives CASSLNGVEQYF.

The rearrangement links TRBV3-1 (or the pseudogene TRBV3-2) to TRBJ2-1; TRBD1 might be the D (6 bases). V gave up 4 bases and J gave up 6 bases, with 13 bases separating them. CDR1 LGHDT and CDR2 YNNKEL come from the germline V gene (reference sequence). This CDR3 is 14 amino acids long. CDR3 sequence: CASSLHTGSNEQFF. Written as DNA, the CDR3 is TGTGCCAGCAGCCTACACACAGGGTCCAATGAGCAGTTCTTC.

The chain links TRBV28 to TRBJ1-5; D uncertain. This CDR3 has 10 amino acids. Germline V lookup: CDR1 MDHEN, CDR2 SYDVKM. Trimming stripped 8 bases from V and 6 bases from J, with 5 bases between. CDR3 sequence: CASGLQPQHF. As DNA, the CDR3 is TGTGCCAGCGGCCTTCAGCCCCAGCATTTT. The entire variable domain, with the rest obtained from reference TRBV28 and TRBJ1-5, is as follows: DVKVTQSSRYLVKRTGEKVFLECVQDMDHENMFWYRQDPGLGLRLIYFSYDVKMKEKGDIPEGYSVSREKKERFSLILESASTNQTSMYLCASGLQPQHFGDGTRLSIL.

This chain joins TRBV7-8 and TRBJ2-7; 11 bases fit TRBD1. CDR3 length equals 17 residues. CDR1 SGHVS and CDR2 FQNEAQ come from the germline V gene. The junction had 12 bases not matched to a gene; V was cut back by 5 bases and J by 3 bases. The CDR3 DNA is TGTGCCAGCAGCCTATTATCTTCCGGGACAGGGGGCTACGAGCAGTACTTC. Translating gives CASSLLSSGTGGYEQYF.

A single count supports this clone. The chain carries TRBV7-8 and TRBJ2-7; D may be TRBD2 (5 bases). Germline assignment: CDR1 SGHVS and CDR2 FQNEAQ. The CDR3 is 20 residues long. V gave up 7 bases and J gave up 2 bases, with 33 bases separating them. CDR3 DNA sequence: TGTGCCAGCACCCCACCATCCGGAGGCCATTGGGCTTTAGTGCCCTACGAGCAGTACTTC. Its protein product is CASTPPSGGHWALVPYEQYF.

V gene TRBV6-2 or TRBV6-3 combines with J gene TRBJ2-2; possibly TRBD2 for D (5 bases). Trimming removed 0 bases from V and 6 bases from J, with 11 bases in between. Per germline, CDR1 MNHEY and CDR2 SVGEGT. CDR3 length: 15 residues. The CDR3 sequence is CASSYSGRSSGELFF. The CDR3 DNA is TGTGCCAGCAGTTACTCTGGGAGAAGCTCCGGGGAGCTGTTTTTT.

The chain links TRBV19 to TRBJ1-5, with D perhaps TRBD1 (5 bases). CDR3 size: 14 residues. Trimming stripped 2 bases from V and 4 bases from J, with 9 bases between. The germline V gene has CDR1 LNHDA and CDR2 SQIVND (reference sequence). CDR3 sequence reads: CASSIWGPNQPQHF. DNA of the CDR3: TGTGCCAGTAGTATATGGGGCCCTAATCAGCCCCAGCATTTT.

The J gene is TRBJ2-7, the V gene TRBV20-1; possibly TRBD2 for D (5 bases). Per germline, CDR1 DFQATT and CDR2 SNEGSKA (reference sequence). The CDR3 loop spans 13 amino acids. Trimming shortened V by 3 bases and J by 0 bases, and 9 bases separated the two germline ends. CDR3 nucleotide sequence: TGCAGTGCTAGTATCGGGATCTCCTACGAGCAGTACTTC. Translating it yields CSASIGISYEQYF.